A selection of T cell receptor beta chains follows, all from one sample in a study of blood T cell repertoires in COVID-19. The assay was immunoSEQ multiplex PCR, and TCRdb's table has in-frame clones only and misses some. The sample carries 200,000 or so clones, 65% to 85% recorded once. Input material: peripheral blood. The origin of the receptors is a man in his sixties with active or convalescent COVID-19. Each CDR3 is given without its conserved first and last residue.

v_call	j_call	cdr3_aa
TRBV14	TRBJ1-4	ASRQGNEKLF
TRBV19	TRBJ2-3	ASSRLAGDTQY
TRBV5-6	TRBJ2-5	ASSLRGLDETQY
TRBV7-9	TRBJ2-1	ASSLARGLALSSYNEQF
TRBV2	TRBJ1-1	ASRTRRSGITEAF
TRBV29-1	TRBJ2-5	SVARGPGQGSETQY
TRBV7-2	TRBJ2-3	ASSLVSSRVTDTQY
TRBV28	TRBJ2-7	ASSSSSGRYEQY
TRBV11-2	TRBJ2-7	ASSLRVIAGGEQY
TRBV5-4	TRBJ2-1	ASILAGGNEQF
TRBV3-1/TRBV3-2	TRBJ1-1	ASSLQGAEAF
TRBV5-1	TRBJ2-7	ASSPARDYEQY
TRBV10-3	TRBJ2-7	AISGIRFEQY
TRBV14	TRBJ1-1	ASSQVRGLMNTEAF
TRBV2	TRBJ1-1	ASREPGAEAF
TRBV6-6	TRBJ1-2	ASTLGGQDYGYT
TRBV3-1/TRBV3-2	TRBJ2-3	ASSHWDRGVDTQY
TRBV11-3	TRBJ2-1	ASRLAGDNEQF
TRBV14	TRBJ2-7	ASSQDIGTSGRNEQY
TRBV6-6	TRBJ1-6	ASSWQGANSPLH
TRBV5-4	TRBJ1-2	ASSPPPLFTAGYGYT
TRBV15	TRBJ1-1	ATSPSGNMNTEAF
TRBV4-3	TRBJ1-6	ASSQTQQGSSYNSPLH
TRBV18	TRBJ1-2	ASSPDFNYGYT
TRBV11-2	TRBJ1-5	ASSPGQGGGNQPQH